The TCR beta chain under discussion was sequenced for a study of control samples from healthy donors and cancer patients (dated by TCRdb to the early 2020s). According to the germline V gene, CDR1 reads LGHNA and CDR2 reads YSLEER. The CDR3 numbers 14 residues from cysteine through phenylalanine. The CDR3 DNA has 42 bases and is translated from base 1. V has 1 base trimmed and J has 9 bases trimmed; junction bases matching no gene number 4. Library preparation employed the immunoSEQ multiplex PCR assay. TCRdb's version of the immuneACCESS table is confined to in-frame rearrangements and falls short of the full clone set. An unresolved V gene accounts for under half of the shortfall where checked; the remainder is of unknown origin. The sample's own table lists about 200,000 clones. The ten largest make up 2.2% of the sample. Of note for this clone: This receptor's antigen is unknown.

Material: blood. Rearrangement joined TRBV4-3 to TRBJ2-5, with 11 middle bases fitting TRBD2. The receptor's source is a woman aged 25 to 39 in good health. The CDR3 corresponds to CASSQVDSGGAQYF. The DNA reads as follows: TGCGCCAGCAGCCAAGTCGATAGCGGGGGGGCCCAGTACTTC.